The rows below give T cell receptor beta chains drawn from one sample of a study of T-cell memory formation after mild COVID-19. TCRdb passed the 5' RACE reads through MiXCR, listing each CDR3 protein once. The sample has under 400,000 distinct CDR3 sequences; 25% to 30% are singletons. Sequenced material: PBMCs or a T cell subset sorted from them (not recorded which). These receptors all stem from an adult woman who had mild COVID-19 (a few samples of this study predate the infection). Cell type and time point are not known. CDR3s include the opening cysteine and the closing phenylalanine or tryptophan. D genes are given only for firm matches.

V gene: TRBV3-1; D gene: -; J gene: TRBJ2-1; CDR3 protein: CASSRIHTVKGGNSYNEQFF
V gene: TRBV4-2; D gene: -; J gene: TRBJ2-1; CDR3 protein: CASSQDPGVYLGSYNEQFF
V gene: TRBV6-5; D gene: TRBD1; J gene: TRBJ2-7; CDR3 protein: CASSYRDSPYEQYF
V gene: TRBV19; D gene: TRBD1; J gene: TRBJ2-3; CDR3 protein: CASRPPGQSDTQYF
V gene: TRBV7-8; D gene: -; J gene: TRBJ1-5; CDR3 protein: CASSLKYNQPQHF
V gene: TRBV7-2; D gene: TRBD2; J gene: TRBJ2-3; CDR3 protein: CASSSTGGDTQYF
V gene: TRBV6-6; D gene: -; J gene: TRBJ2-6; CDR3 protein: CASSSEAGANVLTF
V gene: TRBV7-9; D gene: -; J gene: TRBJ2-3; CDR3 protein: CASSPPLGRGTDTQYF
V gene: TRBV5-1; D gene: TRBD1; J gene: TRBJ1-2; CDR3 protein: CASSWTDRVDGYTF
V gene: TRBV6-5; D gene: -; J gene: TRBJ1-1; CDR3 protein: CASTSSPAGMNTEAFF
V gene: TRBV20-1; D gene: -; J gene: TRBJ2-5; CDR3 protein: CSAHQAGGGETQYF
V gene: TRBV5-1; D gene: -; J gene: TRBJ2-5; CDR3 protein: CASSIRRQLQETQYF
V gene: TRBV12-3/TRBV12-4; D gene: TRBD2; J gene: TRBJ2-3; CDR3 protein: CASSYGTSGTLSTDTQYF
V gene: TRBV20-1; D gene: -; J gene: TRBJ1-2; CDR3 protein: CSARVYTAGTSYGYTF
V gene: TRBV12-3/TRBV12-4; D gene: -; J gene: TRBJ2-2; CDR3 protein: CASSYITGELFF
V gene: TRBV12-3/TRBV12-4; D gene: -; J gene: TRBJ2-5; CDR3 protein: CASTPTGRQETQYF
V gene: TRBV10-3; D gene: -; J gene: TRBJ2-7; CDR3 protein: CAISGQRITYEQYF
V gene: TRBV12-3/TRBV12-4; D gene: -; J gene: TRBJ1-4; CDR3 protein: CASSAGRSRFF
V gene: TRBV7-2; D gene: -; J gene: TRBJ1-2; CDR3 protein: CASSLANTNYGYTF
V gene: TRBV6-5; D gene: -; J gene: TRBJ2-7; CDR3 protein: CASSNRVRVGYEQYF
V gene: TRBV4-2; D gene: TRBD1; J gene: TRBJ1-2; CDR3 protein: CASSKDRGLGRKDYGYTF
V gene: TRBV14; D gene: -; J gene: TRBJ1-4; CDR3 protein: CASSQAGLDEKLFF
V gene: TRBV29-1; D gene: TRBD1; J gene: TRBJ1-1; CDR3 protein: CSALTGGNTEAFF
V gene: TRBV7-2; D gene: TRBD1; J gene: TRBJ2-7; CDR3 protein: CASRARQGAQVEQYF
V gene: TRBV20-1; D gene: -; J gene: TRBJ2-3; CDR3 protein: CSASSPTLPGSSTDTQYF
V gene: TRBV7-9; D gene: -; J gene: TRBJ2-5; CDR3 protein: CASSLGTGTSGETQYF
V gene: TRBV5-1; D gene: TRBD2; J gene: TRBJ2-5; CDR3 protein: CASSSLAGDRETQYF
V gene: TRBV10-3; D gene: TRBD2; J gene: TRBJ2-3; CDR3 protein: CAISGTSGGMDTQYF
V gene: TRBV30; D gene: -; J gene: TRBJ2-3; CDR3 protein: CAWSGGLASTDTQYF
V gene: TRBV7-9; D gene: TRBD1; J gene: TRBJ2-2; CDR3 protein: CASSHDRGLTGELFF
V gene: TRBV5-1; D gene: -; J gene: TRBJ2-1; CDR3 protein: CASSPDGGPYNEQFF
V gene: TRBV7-2; D gene: -; J gene: TRBJ2-7; CDR3 protein: CASSLEGDRHEQYF